This TCR beta chain was retrieved from a study of identical twins. Each cDNA held unique molecular identifiers, and template switching gave it a universal primer site. Each CDR3 protein is one row after TCRdb ran MiXCR on the 5' RACE reads. The sample lists 520,000 or so distinct CDR3 sequences; 22% were seen once. Worth noting for this clonotype: Its target is unknown.

CDR1 and CDR2 from the germline V gene are SGHRS and YFSETQ. The CDR3 contains 14 residues. Between the trimmed V and J ends, which lost 4 bases and 6 bases, there was a span of 15 bases. Study-level points and caveats: There is a chance that invariant MAIT and iNKT cells partially muddied zero-insertion analyses.

These data were also reused for a study on T cells expressing NK-cell markers. That report adds: Nothing established the HCMV specificity of expanded NKG2C+ T cell clones.

Sequenced sample: CD4+ T cells sorted from blood. This TCR was recovered from a woman younger than 35 in good health. The V call is TRBV5-1, the J call TRBJ2-3, with a possible D match to TRBD2 (6 bases). CDR3: CASSEQAGRDTQYF. The CDR3 nucleotides are TGCGCCAGCAGCGAGCAGGCGGGGAGGGATACGCAGTATTTT.